This T cell receptor beta chain was captured by sequencing in a study of Ad26.COV2.S vaccination and SARS-CoV-2 variants. Study-wide context: Ad26.COV2.S arm of COV1001 included the donor. Study-level findings and limits: Vaccinees displayed broader spike-specific TCR repertoires than placebo recipients.

Of note for this clone: What it binds is not known.

CDR3 length equals 15 residues. CDR1 and CDR2 from the germline V gene are LGHDT and YNNKEL (reference sequence). The V gene lost 4 bases and the J gene lost 1 base, with 11 bases spanning the gap. Treatment of the sample: roughly 19 received Ad26.COV2.S at low or high dose, single or two shots; 5 received placebo; per-sample allocation not given. Sampling was performed 63 days after the first vaccine or placebo injection. The administered vaccine (an Ad26 vector) expressed Wuhan-strain SARS-CoV-2 spike. The assay was immunoSEQ multiplex PCR, and TCRdb's table has in-frame clones only and misses some. The sample includes 380,000 or so clones, 88% of them seen just once.

The TCR originated in a person between 18 and 60 years old who received the Ad26.COV2.S COVID-19 vaccine or a placebo. The chain couples TRBV3-1 (or the pseudogene TRBV3-2) to TRBJ2-1; the D gene is possibly TRBD1 (6 bases). The starting material was peripheral blood, obtained in a trial of Ad26.COV2.S vaccine versus placebo. In DNA form, the CDR3 reads TGTGCCAGCAGCCGCCTAGGGGGATCCTACAATGAGCAGTTCTTC. It encodes CASSRLGGSYNEQFF.